This is a list of T cell receptor beta chains from one sample in a study of human T cells and chemical hapten exposure. TCRdb analysed the RACE reads with MiXCR anew, one entry per CDR3 protein. The sample includes approximately 82,000 distinct CDR3 sequences, roughly a tenth of them seen just once. Sequenced material: whole blood, taken in connection with sensitization to the hapten diphenylcyclopropenone (DPC). These receptors came from a man in his forties with alopecia areata. Some clones in this sample may be carry-over from other donors' samples. Each CDR3 is given with its conserved first and last residue. D genes are given only for firm matches. Where a row states a size, it is once, few, many or the class of an expanded clone; other rows omit it.

v_call: TRBV20-1; d_call: NA; j_call: TRBJ2-3; clone_size: NA; cdr3_aa: CSARQGLSTDTQYF; cdr3_nt: TGCAGTGCTCGACAGGGACTTAGCACAGATACGCAGTATTTT
v_call: TRBV9; d_call: TRBD1; j_call: TRBJ2-5; clone_size: NA; cdr3_aa: CASSVATGGQETQYF; cdr3_nt: TGTGCCAGCAGCGTAGCTACAGGGGGGCAAGAGACCCAGTACTTC
v_call: TRBV12-3/TRBV12-4; d_call: NA; j_call: TRBJ1-3; clone_size: many; cdr3_aa: CASSKDSGNTIYF; cdr3_nt: TGTGCCAGCAGTAAGGACTCTGGAAACACCATATATTTT
v_call: TRBV29-1; d_call: NA; j_call: TRBJ2-3; clone_size: NA; cdr3_aa: CSVVTGVGTDTQYF; cdr3_nt: TGCAGCGTTGTGACAGGTGTCGGCACAGATACGCAGTATTTT
v_call: TRBV29-1; d_call: TRBD1; j_call: TRBJ1-4; clone_size: many; cdr3_aa: CSVSGRDRGIGRVEKLFF; cdr3_nt: TGCAGCGTTTCCGGCCGGGACAGGGGGATCGGTCGAGTTGAAAAACTGTTTTTT
v_call: TRBV6-5; d_call: NA; j_call: TRBJ2-3; clone_size: NA; cdr3_aa: CASSDSGTALLTDTQYF; cdr3_nt: TGTGCCAGCAGTGACTCTGGGACCGCACTCCTCACAGATACGCAGTATTTT
v_call: TRBV7-9; d_call: NA; j_call: TRBJ2-2; clone_size: few; cdr3_aa: CASSLEKGNTGELFF; cdr3_nt: TGTGCCAGCAGCCTTGAGAAGGGTAACACCGGGGAGCTGTTTTTT
v_call: TRBV20-1; d_call: TRBD2; j_call: TRBJ2-5; clone_size: NA; cdr3_aa: CSAKSILAGFQETQYF; cdr3_nt: TGCAGTGCCAAAAGCATACTAGCGGGTTTCCAAGAGACCCAGTACTTC
v_call: TRBV19; d_call: TRBD1; j_call: TRBJ2-2; clone_size: few; cdr3_aa: CASRSPDRAGELFF; cdr3_nt: TGTGCCAGTCGGAGCCCTGACAGGGCCGGGGAGCTGTTTTTT
v_call: TRBV5-1; d_call: TRBD2; j_call: TRBJ2-3; clone_size: NA; cdr3_aa: CASSFQRGSTDTQYF; cdr3_nt: TGCGCCAGCAGCTTTCAGCGGGGTAGCACAGATACGCAGTATTTT
v_call: TRBV20-1; d_call: TRBD1; j_call: TRBJ2-6; clone_size: NA; cdr3_aa: CSAPTGQKTSGANVLTF; cdr3_nt: TGCAGTGCCCCGACGGGACAGAAAACCTCTGGGGCCAACGTCCTGACTTTC
v_call: TRBV25-1; d_call: NA; j_call: TRBJ2-3; clone_size: NA; cdr3_aa: CASSDRGVKSDTQYF; cdr3_nt: TGTGCCAGCAGTGACAGAGGGGTTAAGTCAGATACGCAGTATTTT
v_call: TRBV7-2; d_call: NA; j_call: TRBJ1-6; clone_size: NA; cdr3_aa: CASNKGGRVDNSPLHF; cdr3_nt: TGTGCCAGCAACAAGGGGGGCAGGGTCGATAATTCACCCCTCCACTTT
v_call: TRBV4-2; d_call: TRBD1; j_call: TRBJ2-7; clone_size: NA; cdr3_aa: CASSQESSIGGTEQYF; cdr3_nt: TGTGCCAGCAGCCAAGAGAGCAGCATAGGGGGCACCGAGCAGTACTTC
v_call: TRBV4-2; d_call: NA; j_call: TRBJ2-3; clone_size: few; cdr3_aa: CASSRDSGTDTQYF; cdr3_nt: TGTGCCAGCAGCCGGGATTCCGGCACAGATACGCAGTATTTT
v_call: TRBV6-2/TRBV6-3; d_call: TRBD2; j_call: TRBJ2-1; clone_size: NA; cdr3_aa: CASSYGAGGWSYNEQFF; cdr3_nt: TGTGCCAGCAGTTACGGGGCGGGAGGGTGGTCCTACAATGAGCAGTTCTTC
v_call: TRBV12-3/TRBV12-4; d_call: NA; j_call: TRBJ2-3; clone_size: few; cdr3_aa: CASSFVAEPDTQYF; cdr3_nt: TGTGCCAGCAGTTTCGTAGCGGAGCCAGATACGCAGTATTTT
v_call: TRBV18; d_call: NA; j_call: TRBJ1-2; clone_size: NA; cdr3_aa: CASSPEVQNYGYTF; cdr3_nt: TGTGCCAGCTCACCAGAGGTACAAAACTATGGCTACACCTTC
v_call: TRBV11-2; d_call: NA; j_call: TRBJ2-7; clone_size: NA; cdr3_aa: CASSSLRDTSYEQYF; cdr3_nt: TGTGCCAGCAGCTCCCTCCGGGACACATCCTACGAGCAGTACTTC
v_call: TRBV7-9; d_call: TRBD2; j_call: TRBJ2-7; clone_size: few; cdr3_aa: CASSIRDYLGEQYF; cdr3_nt: TGTGCCAGCAGCATCCGGGACTACCTGGGCGAGCAGTACTTC
v_call: TRBV9; d_call: TRBD1; j_call: TRBJ1-6; clone_size: few; cdr3_aa: CASSAPRTGIQNSPLHF; cdr3_nt: TGTGCCAGCAGCGCCCCTAGGACAGGGATACAAAATTCACCCCTCCACTTT
v_call: TRBV2; d_call: TRBD1; j_call: TRBJ1-3; clone_size: NA; cdr3_aa: CASTQQGSSSGNTIYF; cdr3_nt: TGTGCCAGCACTCAACAGGGGTCGAGCTCTGGAAACACCATATATTTT